This T cell receptor beta chain was found in a study of OX40 agonist ivuxolimab in advanced cancers. Study-wide background: Patients receiving dose escalation had hepatocellular carcinoma, melanoma, renal cell or head and neck cancer. Broader study findings: At 0.1 to 3.0 mg/kg, CD4+ and CD8+ blood T cells expanded clonally by week 6. Certain nonresponding patients likewise had low normalized T-cell clonal expansion.

Autoimmune disease history or systemic immunosuppression disqualified patients. Here immunoSEQ multiplex PCR was the method, and the copy in TCRdb shows in-frame clones only, minus some. The sample yields over 10,000 clones, about 93% seen once. V shed 7 bases and J shed 3 bases, with 13 bases lying between them. Germline V lookup: CDR1 SGHTA, CDR2 FQGNSA. The CDR3 has 14 residues. Turning to this clone: The antigen remains unidentified.

Sequencing was performed on CD4+ or CD8+ T cells sorted from blood, taken in a trial of the OX40 agonist ivuxolimab. The sequence was obtained from an adult with an advanced solid tumor such as melanoma, head and neck, liver or kidney cancer. This rearrangement joins TRBV7-2 to TRBJ1-3, with D possibly being TRBD1 (6 bases). The CDR3 spells CASTAGAGGNTIYF. CDR3 sequence (DNA): TGTGCCAGCACCGCAGGGGCAGGTGGAAACACCATATATTTT. Complete variable domain (other parts from reference TRBV7-2 and TRBJ1-3): GAGVSQSPSNKVTEKGKDVELRCDPISGHTALYWYRQSLGQGLEFLIYFQGNSAPDKSGLPSDRFSAERTGGSVSTLTIQRTQQEDSAVYLCASTAGAGGNTIYFGEGSWLTVV.